The present entry profiles one T cell receptor (beta chain) with its context. Its antigen is currently unknown. This sample is part of a study of response to subunit inactivated influenza vaccine. Germline loops: CDR1 SGHTA, CDR2 FQGNSA. V shed 6 bases and J 3 bases; nucleotides not matched to a gene: 6. The CDR3 spans 16 residues. Each CDR3 protein is one row after TCRdb ran MiXCR on the RT-PCR reads. Of 530,000 or so distinct CDR3 sequences detected, about 25% appear once; the ten largest clones hold about 1.9%. Findings of the study overall: Every seasonal influenza vaccination brings in few new T cells, the authors suggested.

The input for sequencing was CD4+ T cells sorted from PBMCs, taken roughly 5 days after vaccination. The origin of this receptor is a man aged 45-65 years who received an inactivated influenza vaccine. The V call is TRBV7-2, the J call TRBJ2-5; 14 bases match TRBD2. Here the CDR3 reads CASRLRGLAGEETQYF. CDR3 nucleotides: TGTGCCAGCAGGTTGCGGGGACTAGCGGGGGAAGAGACCCAGTACTTC.